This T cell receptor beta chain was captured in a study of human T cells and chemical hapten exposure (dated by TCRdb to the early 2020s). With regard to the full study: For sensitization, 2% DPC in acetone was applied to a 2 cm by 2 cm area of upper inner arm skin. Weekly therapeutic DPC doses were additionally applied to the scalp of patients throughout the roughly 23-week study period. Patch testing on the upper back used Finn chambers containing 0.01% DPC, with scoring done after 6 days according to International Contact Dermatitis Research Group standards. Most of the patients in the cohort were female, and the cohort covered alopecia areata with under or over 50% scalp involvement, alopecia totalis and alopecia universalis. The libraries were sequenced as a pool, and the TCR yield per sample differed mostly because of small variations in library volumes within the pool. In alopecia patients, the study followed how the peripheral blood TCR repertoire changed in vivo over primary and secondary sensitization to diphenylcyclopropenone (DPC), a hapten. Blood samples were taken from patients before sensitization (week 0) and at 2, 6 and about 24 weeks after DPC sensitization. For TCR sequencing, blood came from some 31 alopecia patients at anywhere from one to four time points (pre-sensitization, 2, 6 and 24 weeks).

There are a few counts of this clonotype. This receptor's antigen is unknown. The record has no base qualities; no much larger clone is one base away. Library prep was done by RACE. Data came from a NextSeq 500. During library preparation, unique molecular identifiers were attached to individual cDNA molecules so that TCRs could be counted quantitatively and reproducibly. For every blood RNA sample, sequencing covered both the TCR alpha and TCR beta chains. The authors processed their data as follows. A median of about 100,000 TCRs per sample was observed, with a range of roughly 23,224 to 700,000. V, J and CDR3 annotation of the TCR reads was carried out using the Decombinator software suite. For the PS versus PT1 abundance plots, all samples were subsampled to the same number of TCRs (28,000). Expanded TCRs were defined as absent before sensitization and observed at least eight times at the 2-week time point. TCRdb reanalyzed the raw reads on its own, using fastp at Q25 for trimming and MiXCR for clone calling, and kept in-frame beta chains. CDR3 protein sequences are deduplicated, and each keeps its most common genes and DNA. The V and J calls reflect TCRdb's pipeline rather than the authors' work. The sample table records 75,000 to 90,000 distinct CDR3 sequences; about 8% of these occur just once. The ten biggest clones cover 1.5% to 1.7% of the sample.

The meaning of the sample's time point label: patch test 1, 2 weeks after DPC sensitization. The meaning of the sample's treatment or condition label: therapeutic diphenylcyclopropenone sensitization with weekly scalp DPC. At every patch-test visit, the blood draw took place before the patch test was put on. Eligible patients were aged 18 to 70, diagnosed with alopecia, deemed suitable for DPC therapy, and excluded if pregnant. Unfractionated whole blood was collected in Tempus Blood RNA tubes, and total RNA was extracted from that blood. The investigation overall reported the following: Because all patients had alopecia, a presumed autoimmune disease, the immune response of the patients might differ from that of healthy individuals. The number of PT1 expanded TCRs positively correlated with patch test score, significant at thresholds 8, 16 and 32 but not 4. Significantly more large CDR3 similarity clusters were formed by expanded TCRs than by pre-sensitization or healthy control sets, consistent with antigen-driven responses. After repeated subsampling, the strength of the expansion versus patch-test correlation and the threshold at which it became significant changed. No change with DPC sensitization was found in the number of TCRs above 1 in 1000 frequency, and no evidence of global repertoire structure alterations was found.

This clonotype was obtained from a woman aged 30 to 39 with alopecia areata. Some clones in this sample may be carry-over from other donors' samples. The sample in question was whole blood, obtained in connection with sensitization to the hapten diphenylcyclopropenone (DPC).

The CDR3 loop reads CASSRVRGTNSGEQFF. The DNA is TGTGCCAGCAGCCGCGTCCGGGGCACCAACAGCGGTGAGCAGTTCTTC. The rearrangement joined TRBV5-6 to TRBJ2-1, with the D segment possibly TRBD1 or TRBD2, each aligning over 5 bases. V was cut back by 4 bases and J by 9 bases, leaving a gap of 23 bases between them. Per the germline V gene, SGHDT is the CDR1 and YYEEEE is the CDR2. Including the terminal cysteine and phenylalanine, the CDR3 comprises 16 residues. The DNA shown is the 48-base CDR3, in frame from base 1.